The TCR beta chain described here comes from a study of blood T cells in healthy people across ages. Broader study findings: Higher diversity and more naive CD4+ cells were features of long-lived donors, compared to aged donors.

Primed by a sample-barcoded 5' primer and a J-beta primer mix, a second PCR proceeded for about 6 to 12 cycles. One entry per CDR3 protein, called by TCRdb with MiXCR from the 5' RACE reads. The repertoire holds about 1.7 million distinct CDR3 sequences, roughly 27% seen once, with roughly 8.2% in the top ten. Note on this clonotype: The target antigen is unknown.

The germline V gene encodes CDR1 SGHAT and CDR2 FQNNGV. The ends lost 5 bases at V and 8 bases at J; junction bases unmatched: 8. This CDR3 is built from 14 residues. This sequence joins TRBV11-2 and TRBJ1-4; 7 nucleotides agree with TRBD1. The TCR was taken from a woman in her twenties or thirties in good health. The sample consisted of blood. CDR3 sequence (DNA): TGTGCCAGCAGCGTGGGAGGGGGCGAGGAAAAACTGTTTTTT. As protein: CASSVGGGEEKLFF. Variable domain in full (rest from reference TRBV11-2 and TRBJ1-4): EAGVAQSPRYKIIEKRQSVAFWCNPISGHATLYWYQQILGQGPKLLIQFQNNGVVDDSQLPKDRFSAERLKGVDSTLKIQPAKLEDSAVYLCASSVGGGEEKLFFGSGTQLSVL.